This TCR beta chain was sequenced in a study of CD8+ T cells in alopecia areata. Germline CDR1 and CDR2: LGHNA and YSLEER. The CDR3 spans 16 residues. J gave up 2 bases and V 0 bases, and 5 bases lay outside the gene matches. TCR sequencing used cDNA made by reverse transcription of extracted RNA. Method: immunoSEQ multiplex PCR; TCRdb's copy keeps in-frame clones and lacks some. This repertoire shows about 100,000 clones, around 55% found once; its top ten account for roughly 20%. The TCR was taken from a human donor in good health. Sequencing was done on a sample of CD8+ T cells sorted from blood. The chain recombines TRBV4-3 with TRBJ2-5, with 8 bases aligning to TRBD2. The CDR3 spells CASSQEGTRPQETQYF. Here the CDR3 DNA reads TGCGCCAGCAGCCAAGAGGGGACTAGACCTCAAGAGACCCAGTACTTC.